Included here is one TCR beta chain sequence, with context. These data come from a study of blood T cell repertoires in COVID-19. Study in general: Donors in the United States, Italy and Spain gave samples during acute or convalescent COVID-19.

The repertoire was sequenced with immunoSEQ multiplex PCR; TCRdb's copy has only in-frame clones and lacks some. This sample has about 260,000 clones; approximately 90% occur once, and the top ten carry approximately 3%. CDR1 is SGHRS, CDR2 YFSETQ, per germline. With V trimmed by 3 bases and J by 8 bases, 11 bases remained unmatched. This CDR3 has 14 amino acids. The sample taken for sequencing was PBMCs or T cells enriched from blood (not recorded which). This sequence was found in a man aged 40-49 years who had been exposed to COVID-19. V and J are TRBV5-1 and TRBJ2-7; 7 bases map to TRBD1. CDR3: CASSSGTEGVKQYF. The CDR3 DNA reads TGCGCCAGCAGCTCCGGGACAGAAGGGGTCAAGCAGTACTTC.